The following is a T cell receptor (beta chain) sequence with its context. This entry is derived from a study of cytomegalovirus exposure and HLA in healthy donors. The PCR had 60 Vbeta and 13 Jbeta primers. Measured with immunoSEQ multiplex PCR; TCRdb has only the in-frame clones, and not every one. The sample records about 140,000 clones, approximately 82% being singletons. Germline V lookup: CDR1 MDHEN, CDR2 SYDVKM. The CDR3 loop spans 13 amino acids. V shed 7 bases, J shed 0 bases, and the junction held 3 bases outside the gene matches. Source material: PBMCs. The TCR originated in a woman between 40 and 50 years old in good health and CMV-seronegative. V and J are TRBV28 and TRBJ2-7, with 7 positions matching TRBD1. The CDR3 nucleotides read TGTGCCAGCATTCGGGACAGCTCCTACGAGCAGTACTTC. Protein product: CASIRDSSYEQYF.